This T cell receptor (beta chain) was found in a study of spatial heterogeneity in lung cancer. Study as a whole: Sequencing consistently turned up more beta-chain sequences than alpha-chain sequences. Raw reads showed each unique TCR and UMI combination turning up more than ten times on average. Study conclusions and caveats: It was found that expanded intratumoral alpha and beta TCR counts tracked tumor mutation counts.

Germline V lookup: CDR1 DFQATT, CDR2 SNEGSKA (reference sequence). The CDR3 covers 14 residues. Trimming cost V 0 bases and J 1 base; bases outside gene matches: 1. This clonotype occurred many times. Its antigen remains unidentified. TCRdb reanalysed the 5' RACE reads using MiXCR and keeps one entry per CDR3 protein. The repertoire holds some 10,000 distinct CDR3 sequences, with 9.5% to 13% as singletons. As to time point: sample taken at primary tumor resection. Samples were donated by 72 untreated early-stage non-small cell lung cancer patients. In each case, whole RNA from tumor, nontumor lung or frozen PBMC was sequenced unsorted.

The sequencing here drew on lung tumor tissue, taken at surgery. The receptor was derived from a female donor with early-stage non-small cell lung cancer. The rearrangement joins TRBV20-1 to TRBJ1-1; 8 positions match TRBD1. CDR3 coding DNA: TGCAGTGCTAGAGAAACAGGGGGGAACACTGAAGCTTTCTTT. As protein: CSARETGGNTEAFF.